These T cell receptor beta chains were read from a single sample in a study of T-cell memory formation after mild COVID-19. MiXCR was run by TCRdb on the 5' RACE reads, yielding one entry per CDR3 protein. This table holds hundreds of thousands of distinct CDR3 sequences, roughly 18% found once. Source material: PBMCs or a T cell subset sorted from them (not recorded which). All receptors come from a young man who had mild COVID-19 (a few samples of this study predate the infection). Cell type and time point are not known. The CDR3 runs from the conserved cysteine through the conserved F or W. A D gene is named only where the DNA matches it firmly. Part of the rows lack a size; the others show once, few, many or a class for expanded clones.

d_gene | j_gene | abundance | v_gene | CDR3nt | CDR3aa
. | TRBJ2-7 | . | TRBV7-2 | TGTGCCAGCAGCTTATGTCGACTAGGGCACGAGCAGTACTTC | CASSLCRLGHEQYF
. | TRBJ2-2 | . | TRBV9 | TGTGCCAGCAGCTCTCGACAGTACTCGGGGGAGCTGTTTTTT | CASSSRQYSGELFF
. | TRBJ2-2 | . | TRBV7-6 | TGTGCCAGCAGCCCCGGGACGGGGTACACCGGGGAGCTGTTTTTT | CASSPGTGYTGELFF
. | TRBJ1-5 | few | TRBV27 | TGTGCCAGCAGTTTTTATCCGGGTCAGCCCCAGCATTTT | CASSFYPGQPQHF
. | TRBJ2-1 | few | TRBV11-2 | TGTGCCAGCAGCATAGAAGGGTTTACCTACAATGAGCAGTTCTTC | CASSIEGFTYNEQFF
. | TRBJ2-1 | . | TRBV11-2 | TGTGCCAGCAGCTTAGATATGGGGTGGCGGTTCTTC | CASSLDMGWRFF
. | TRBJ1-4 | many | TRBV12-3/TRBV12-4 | TGTGCCAGTCAGCCGACGGCTAATGAAAAACTGTTTTTT | CASQPTANEKLFF
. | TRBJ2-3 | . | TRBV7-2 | TGTGCCAGCAGTTCTCCGAACACAGATACGCAGTATTTT | CASSSPNTDTQYF
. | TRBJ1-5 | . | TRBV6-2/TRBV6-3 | TGTGCCAGCAGTCGACGACAGGATACTTATAGCAATCAGCCCCAGCATTTT | CASSRRQDTYSNQPQHF
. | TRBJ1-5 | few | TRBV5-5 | TGTGCCAGCAGCTCGGACCCAGGGGATCAGCCCCAGCATTTT | CASSSDPGDQPQHF
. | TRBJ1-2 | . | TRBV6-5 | TGTGCCAGCAGCCACGAAGGGAACTATGGCTACACCTTC | CASSHEGNYGYTF
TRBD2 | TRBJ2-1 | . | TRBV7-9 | TGTGCCAGCAGCTTCGGGACTAGCGGGGGAACCTACAATGAGCAGTTCTTC | CASSFGTSGGTYNEQFF
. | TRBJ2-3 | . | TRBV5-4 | TGTGCCAGCAGCATCCACCTCTTTGAACAGTATTTT | CASSIHLFEQYF